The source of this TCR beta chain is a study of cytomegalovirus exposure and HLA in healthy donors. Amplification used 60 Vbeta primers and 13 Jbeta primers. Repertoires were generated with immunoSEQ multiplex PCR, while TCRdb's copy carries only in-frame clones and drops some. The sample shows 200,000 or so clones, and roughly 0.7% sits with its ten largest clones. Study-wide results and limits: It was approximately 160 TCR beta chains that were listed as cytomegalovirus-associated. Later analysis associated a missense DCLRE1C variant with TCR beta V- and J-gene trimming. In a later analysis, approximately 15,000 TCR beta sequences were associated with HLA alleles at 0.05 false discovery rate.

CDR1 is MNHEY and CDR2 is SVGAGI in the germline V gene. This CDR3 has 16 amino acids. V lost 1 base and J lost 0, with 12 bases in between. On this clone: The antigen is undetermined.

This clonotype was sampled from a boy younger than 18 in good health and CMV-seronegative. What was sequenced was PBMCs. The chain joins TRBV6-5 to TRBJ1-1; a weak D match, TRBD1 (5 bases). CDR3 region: CASSYWQGGMNTEAFF. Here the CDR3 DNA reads TGTGCCAGCAGTTACTGGCAGGGAGGGATGAACACTGAAGCTTTCTTT.